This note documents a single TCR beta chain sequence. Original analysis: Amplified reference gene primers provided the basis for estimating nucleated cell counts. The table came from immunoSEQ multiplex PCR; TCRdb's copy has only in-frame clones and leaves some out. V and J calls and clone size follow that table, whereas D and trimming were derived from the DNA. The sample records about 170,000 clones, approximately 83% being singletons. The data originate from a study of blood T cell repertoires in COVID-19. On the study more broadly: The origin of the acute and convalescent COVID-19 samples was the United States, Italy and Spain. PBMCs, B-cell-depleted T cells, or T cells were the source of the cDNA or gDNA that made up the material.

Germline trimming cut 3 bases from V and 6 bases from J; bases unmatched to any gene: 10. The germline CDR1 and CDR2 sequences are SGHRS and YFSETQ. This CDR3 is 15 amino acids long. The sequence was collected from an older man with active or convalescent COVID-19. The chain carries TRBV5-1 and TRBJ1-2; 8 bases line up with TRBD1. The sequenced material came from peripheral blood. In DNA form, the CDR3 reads TGCGCCAGCAGCTCTCAGGGGGCAGGGGATAATGGCTACACCTTC. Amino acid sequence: CASSSQGAGDNGYTF.